Below, 5 T cell receptor beta chains from the same sample are listed, as sequenced in a study of blood T cell repertoires in COVID-19. Produced via immunoSEQ multiplex PCR; TCRdb's table is partial and in-frame only. The repertoire holds about 120,000 clones, with around 89% as singletons. Input material: peripheral blood. Receptor source: a human donor with acute or convalescent COVID-19. The donor label of this sample is uncertain.

This clone appeared once. The gene calls are TRBV19 and TRBJ2-3; TRBD2 matches 11 bases. The CDR3 runs to 16 residues. CDR1 is LNHDA and CDR2 is SQIVND in the germline V gene (reference sequence). V shed 5 bases, J shed 2 bases, and the junction held 6 bases outside the gene matches. The CDR3 loop is CASSGGTSGITDTQYF. DNA for the CDR3: TGTGCCAGTAGTGGGGGGACTAGCGGTATCACAGATACGCAGTATTTT.

The rearrangement joins TRBV5-5 to TRBJ1-2, with TRBD1 matching 8 bases. CDR3 length equals 14 residues. Germline V CDR1 and CDR2: SGHKS, YYEKEE (reference sequence). V gave up 5 bases and J gave up 7 bases; unmatched junction bases: 10. CDR3 amino acids: CASRGGQGRGGYTF. The CDR3 DNA reads as TGTGCCAGCAGGGGAGGACAGGGCCGAGGTGGCTACACCTTC.

The chain links TRBV5-6 to TRBJ2-7; 7 bases match TRBD1. The germline V gene has CDR1 SGHDT and CDR2 YYEEEE. After removal of 4 bases from V and 2 bases from J, the junction contained 3 bases not matched to a gene. The CDR3 sequence is 13 residues long. CDR3 in amino acids: CASSRGTAYEQYF. CDR3 DNA: TGTGCCAGCAGCCGTGGGACAGCCTACGAGCAGTACTTC.

The J gene is TRBJ2-3, the V gene TRBV19; 10 bases are shared with TRBD2. Germline CDR1 is LNHDA and CDR2 is SQIVND (reference sequence). V lost 2 bases and J lost 7; bases outside the gene matches: 15. This CDR3 comprises 18 residues. This CDR3 reads CASSIKARASGGRNTQYF. The CDR3 region has the DNA TGTGCCAGTAGTATAAAGGCACGGGCTAGCGGGGGACGGAATACGCAGTATTTT.

This chain joins TRBV7-9 and TRBJ1-4; no definite D call. The CDR3 runs to 13 residues. The germline V and J ends were trimmed by 2 bases and 7 bases, with 8 bases remaining between them. Germline V gives CDR1 SEHNR, CDR2 FQNEAQ (reference sequence). The CDR3 sequence: CASSLIEREKLFF. The CDR3 nucleotides read TGTGCCAGCAGCTTAATTGAGCGTGAAAAACTGTTTTTT.